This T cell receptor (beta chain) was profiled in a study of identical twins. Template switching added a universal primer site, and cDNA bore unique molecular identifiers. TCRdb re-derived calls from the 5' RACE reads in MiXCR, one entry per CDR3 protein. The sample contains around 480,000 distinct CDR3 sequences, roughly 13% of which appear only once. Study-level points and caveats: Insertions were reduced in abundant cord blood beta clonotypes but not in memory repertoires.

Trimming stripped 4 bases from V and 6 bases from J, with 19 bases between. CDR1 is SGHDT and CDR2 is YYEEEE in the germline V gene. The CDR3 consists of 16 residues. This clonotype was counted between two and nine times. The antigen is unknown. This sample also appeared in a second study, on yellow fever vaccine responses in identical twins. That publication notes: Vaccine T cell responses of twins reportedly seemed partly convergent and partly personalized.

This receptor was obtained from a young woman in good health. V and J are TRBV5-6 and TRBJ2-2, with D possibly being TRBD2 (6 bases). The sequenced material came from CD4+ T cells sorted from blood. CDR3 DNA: TGTGCCAGCAGCCGTGGGAGGTCGCGGAATTCCGGGGAGCTGTTTTTT. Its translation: CASSRGRSRNSGELFF.